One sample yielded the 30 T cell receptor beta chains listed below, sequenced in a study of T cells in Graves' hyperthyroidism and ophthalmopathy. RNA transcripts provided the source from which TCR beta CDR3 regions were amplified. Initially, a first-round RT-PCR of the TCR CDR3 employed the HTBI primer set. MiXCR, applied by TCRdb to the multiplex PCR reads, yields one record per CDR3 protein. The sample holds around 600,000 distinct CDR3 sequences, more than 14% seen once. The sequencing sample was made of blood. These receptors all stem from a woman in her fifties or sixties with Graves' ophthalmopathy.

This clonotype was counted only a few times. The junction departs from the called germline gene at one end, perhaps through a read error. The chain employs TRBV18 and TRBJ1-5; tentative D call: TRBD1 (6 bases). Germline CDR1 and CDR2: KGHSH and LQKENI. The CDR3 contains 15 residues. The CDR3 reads CASSNAGGHGGPRHF. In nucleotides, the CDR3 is TGTGCCAGCTCAAATGCCGGGGGGCACGGTGGGCCCCGGCATTTT.

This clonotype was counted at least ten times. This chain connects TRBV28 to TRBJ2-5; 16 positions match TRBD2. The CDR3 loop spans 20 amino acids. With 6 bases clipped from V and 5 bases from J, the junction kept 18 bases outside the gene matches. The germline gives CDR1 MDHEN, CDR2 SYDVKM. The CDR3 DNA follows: TGTGCCAGCAGCGGACAGGGGGCCGGGACTAGCGGGAGGGCATTTGAGACCCAGTACTTC. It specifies CASSGQGAGTSGRAFETQYF.

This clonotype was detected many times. The chain's CDR3 is CASRVGTEYNEQFF. The CDR3 nucleotides read TGTGCCAGCAGGGTTGGGACAGAATACAATGAGCAGTTCTTC. This sequence joins TRBV27 and TRBJ2-1, with 7 bases identical to TRBD1. J gave up 4 bases and V 6 bases, and 6 bases lay outside the gene matches. Germline CDR1 reads MNHEY; CDR2 reads SMNVEV (reference sequence). This CDR3 is built from 14 residues.

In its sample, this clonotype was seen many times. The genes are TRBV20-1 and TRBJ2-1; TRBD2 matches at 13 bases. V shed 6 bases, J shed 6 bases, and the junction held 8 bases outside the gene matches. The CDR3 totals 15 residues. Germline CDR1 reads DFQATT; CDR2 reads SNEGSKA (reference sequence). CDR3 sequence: CSARTSGRAGNEQFF. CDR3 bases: TGCAGTGCGAGAACTAGCGGGAGGGCCGGCAATGAGCAGTTCTTC.

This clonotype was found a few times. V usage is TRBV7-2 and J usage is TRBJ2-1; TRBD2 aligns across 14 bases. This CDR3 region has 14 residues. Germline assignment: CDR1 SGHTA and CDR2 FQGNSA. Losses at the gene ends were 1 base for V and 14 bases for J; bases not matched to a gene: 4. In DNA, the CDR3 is TGTGCCAGCAGCTTAGGGACTAGCGGGAGGAACAAGTTCTTC. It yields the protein CASSLGTSGRNKFF.

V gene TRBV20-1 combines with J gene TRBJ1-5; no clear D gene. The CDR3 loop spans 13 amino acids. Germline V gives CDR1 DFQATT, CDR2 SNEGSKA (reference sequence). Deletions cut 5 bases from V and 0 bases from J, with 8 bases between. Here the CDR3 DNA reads TGCAGTGCTCAGGTCTCTAGCAATCAGCCCCAGCATTTT. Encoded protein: CSAQVSSNQPQHF.

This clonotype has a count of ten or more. CDR3 nucleotides: TGTGCCAGCAGCTTACCAGGGGTCAATGAGCAGTTCTTC. Translating gives CASSLPGVNEQFF. The chain combines TRBV7-3 with TRBJ2-1, with D possibly being TRBD1 (6 bases). This CDR3 region has 13 residues. Germline lookup yields CDR1 SGHTA and CDR2 FQGTGA. Trimming stripped 2 bases from V and 6 bases from J, with 8 bases between.

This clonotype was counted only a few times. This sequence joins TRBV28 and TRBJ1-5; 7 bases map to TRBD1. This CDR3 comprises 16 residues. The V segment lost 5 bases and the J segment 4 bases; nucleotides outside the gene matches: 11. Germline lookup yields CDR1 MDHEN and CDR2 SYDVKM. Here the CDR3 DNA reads TGTGCCAGCAGTGTGCGTTGGGGACAGAGGAATCAGCCCCAGCATTTT. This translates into CASSVRWGQRNQPQHF.

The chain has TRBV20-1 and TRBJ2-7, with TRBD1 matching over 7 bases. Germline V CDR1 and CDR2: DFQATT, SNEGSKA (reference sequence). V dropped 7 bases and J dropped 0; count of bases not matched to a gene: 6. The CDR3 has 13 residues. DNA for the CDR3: TGCAGTGTCCTGGGACAGAGCTCCTACGAGCAGTACTTC. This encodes CSVLGQSSYEQYF.

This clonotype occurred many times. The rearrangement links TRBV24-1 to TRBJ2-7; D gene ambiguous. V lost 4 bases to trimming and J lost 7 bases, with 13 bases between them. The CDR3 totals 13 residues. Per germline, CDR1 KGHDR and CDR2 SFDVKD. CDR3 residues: CATSEAPKKEQYF. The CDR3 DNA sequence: TGTGCCACCAGTGAGGCTCCGAAGAAGGAGCAGTACTTC.

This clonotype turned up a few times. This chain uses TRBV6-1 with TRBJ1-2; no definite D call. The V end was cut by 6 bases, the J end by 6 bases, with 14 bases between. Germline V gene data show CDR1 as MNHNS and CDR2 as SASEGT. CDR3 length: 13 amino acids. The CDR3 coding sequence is TGTGCCAGCAGGTTGGGGAGTATGAATGGCTACACCTTC. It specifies CASRLGSMNGYTF.

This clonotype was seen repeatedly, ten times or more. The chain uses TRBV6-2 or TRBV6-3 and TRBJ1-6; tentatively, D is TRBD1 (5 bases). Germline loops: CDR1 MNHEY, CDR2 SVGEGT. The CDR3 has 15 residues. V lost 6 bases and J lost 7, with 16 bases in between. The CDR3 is CASSPRATENSPLHF. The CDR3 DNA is TGTGCCAGCAGCCCGAGGGCGACAGAGAATTCACCCCTCCACTTT.

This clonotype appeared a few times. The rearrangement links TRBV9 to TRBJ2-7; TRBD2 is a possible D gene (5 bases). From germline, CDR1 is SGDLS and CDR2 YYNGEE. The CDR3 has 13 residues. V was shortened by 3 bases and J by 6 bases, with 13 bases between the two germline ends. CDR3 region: CASSATSFREQYF. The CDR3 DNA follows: TGTGCCAGCAGCGCCACTAGTTTTCGCGAGCAGTACTTC. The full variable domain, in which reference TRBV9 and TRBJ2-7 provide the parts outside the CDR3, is DSGVTQTPKHLITATGQRVTLRCSPRSGDLSVYWYQQSLDQGLQFLIQYYNGEERAKGNILERFSAQQFPDLHSELNLSSLELGDSALYFCASSATSFREQYFGPGTRLTVT.

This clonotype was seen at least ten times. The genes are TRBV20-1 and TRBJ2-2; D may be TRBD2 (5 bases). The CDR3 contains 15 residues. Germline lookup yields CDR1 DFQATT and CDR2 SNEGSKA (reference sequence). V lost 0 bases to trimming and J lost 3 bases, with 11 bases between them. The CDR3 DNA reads TGCAGTGCTAGAGAGTTAGGGCGGGACACCGGGGAGCTGTTTTTT. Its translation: CSARELGRDTGELFF.

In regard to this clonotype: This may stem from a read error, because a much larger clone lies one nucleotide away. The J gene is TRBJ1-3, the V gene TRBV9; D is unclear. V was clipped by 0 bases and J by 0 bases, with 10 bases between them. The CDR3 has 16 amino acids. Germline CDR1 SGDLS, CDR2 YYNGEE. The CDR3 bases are TGTGCCAGCAGCGTAGGCGGCAGCTTCTCTGGAAACACCATATATTTT. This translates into CASSVGGSFSGNTIYF.

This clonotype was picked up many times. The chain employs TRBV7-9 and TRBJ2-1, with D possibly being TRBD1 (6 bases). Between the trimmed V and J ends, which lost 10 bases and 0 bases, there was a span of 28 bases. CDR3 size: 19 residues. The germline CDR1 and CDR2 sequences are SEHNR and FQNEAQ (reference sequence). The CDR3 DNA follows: TGTGCCACCATGGGGTGGACAGCTACGAAGAAGGGCTCCTACAATGAGCAGTTCTTC. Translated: CATMGWTATKKGSYNEQFF.

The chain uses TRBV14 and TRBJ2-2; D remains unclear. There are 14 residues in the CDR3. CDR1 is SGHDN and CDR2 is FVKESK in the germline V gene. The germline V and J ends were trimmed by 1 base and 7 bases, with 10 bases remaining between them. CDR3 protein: CASSQGVRVGELFF. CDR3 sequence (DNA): TGTGCCAGCAGCCAAGGGGTTCGGGTCGGGGAGCTGTTTTTT.

In DNA form, the CDR3 reads TGTGCCAGCACTATGTGGGGGGGGAGTAACACCGGGGAGCTGTTTTTT. It specifies CASTMWGGSNTGELFF. This chain connects TRBV7-8 to TRBJ2-2; 7 nucleotides align to TRBD2. Germline CDR1 reads SGHVS; CDR2 reads FQNEAQ. CDR3 size: 16 residues. V shed 7 bases and J 2 bases; nucleotides not matched to a gene: 10.

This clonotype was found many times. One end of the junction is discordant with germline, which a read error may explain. The chain's CDR3 is CASSLGPSRGGQETQYF. DNA for the CDR3: TGTGCTAGCAGCTTAGGACCATCGAGAGGGGGCCAAGAGACCCAGTACTTC. The chain employs TRBV7-7 and TRBJ2-5, with D possibly TRBD1 on 6 matching bases. Germline CDR1 is SSHAT and CDR2 is FNYEAQ (reference sequence). The CDR3 spans 17 residues.

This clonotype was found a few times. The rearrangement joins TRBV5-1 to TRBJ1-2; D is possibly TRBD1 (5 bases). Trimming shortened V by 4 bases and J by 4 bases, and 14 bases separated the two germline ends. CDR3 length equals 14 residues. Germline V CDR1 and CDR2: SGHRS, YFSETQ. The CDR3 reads CASSPRPGAYGYTF. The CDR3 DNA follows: TGCGCCAGCAGCCCCCGTCCTGGGGCCTATGGCTACACCTTC.

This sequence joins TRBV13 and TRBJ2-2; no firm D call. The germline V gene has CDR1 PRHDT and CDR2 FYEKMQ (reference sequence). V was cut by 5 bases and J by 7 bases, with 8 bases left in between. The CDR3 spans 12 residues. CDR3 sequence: CASSPPGGELFF. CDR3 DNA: TGTGCCAGCAGCCCCCCCGGCGGGGAGCTGTTTTTT.

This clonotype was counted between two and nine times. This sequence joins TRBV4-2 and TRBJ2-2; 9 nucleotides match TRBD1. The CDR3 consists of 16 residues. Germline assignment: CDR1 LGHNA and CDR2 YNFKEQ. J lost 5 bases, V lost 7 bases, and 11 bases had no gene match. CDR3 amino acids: CASNRGGTGRTGELFF. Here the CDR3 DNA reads TGTGCCAGCAACCGAGGGGGGACAGGGAGAACCGGGGAGCTGTTTTTT.

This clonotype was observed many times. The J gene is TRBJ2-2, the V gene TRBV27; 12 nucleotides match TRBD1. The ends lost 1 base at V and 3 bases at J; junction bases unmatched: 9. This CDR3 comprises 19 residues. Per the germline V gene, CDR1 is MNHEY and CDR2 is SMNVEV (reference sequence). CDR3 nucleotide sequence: TGTGCCAGCAGTTTATTGGCGGGGACAGGGGGCGTCGACACCGGGGAGCTGTTTTTT. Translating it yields CASSLLAGTGGVDTGELFF.

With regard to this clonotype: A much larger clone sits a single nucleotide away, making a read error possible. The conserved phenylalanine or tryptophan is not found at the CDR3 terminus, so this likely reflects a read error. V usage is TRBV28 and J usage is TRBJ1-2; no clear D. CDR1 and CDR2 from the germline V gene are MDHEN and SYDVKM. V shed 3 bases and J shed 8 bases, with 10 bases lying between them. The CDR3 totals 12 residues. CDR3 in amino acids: CASSFYETGYTL. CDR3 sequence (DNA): TGTGCCAGCAGTTTCTATGAGACGGGCTACACCCTC.

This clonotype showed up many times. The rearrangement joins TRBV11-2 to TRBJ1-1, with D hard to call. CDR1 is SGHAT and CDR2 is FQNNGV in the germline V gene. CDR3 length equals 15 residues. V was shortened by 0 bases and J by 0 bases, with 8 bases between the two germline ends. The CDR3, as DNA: TGTGCCAGCAGCTTAGAAGAGGGTTTGAACACTGAAGCTTTCTTT. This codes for CASSLEEGLNTEAFF.

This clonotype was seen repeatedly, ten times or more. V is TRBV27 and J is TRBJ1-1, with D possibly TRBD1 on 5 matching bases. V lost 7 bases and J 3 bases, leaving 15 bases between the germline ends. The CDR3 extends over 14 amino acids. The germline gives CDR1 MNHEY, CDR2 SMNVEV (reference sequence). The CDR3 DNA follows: TGTGCCAGCACCTCTCTTGGGGCTCACACTGAAGCTTTCTTT. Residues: CASTSLGAHTEAFF.

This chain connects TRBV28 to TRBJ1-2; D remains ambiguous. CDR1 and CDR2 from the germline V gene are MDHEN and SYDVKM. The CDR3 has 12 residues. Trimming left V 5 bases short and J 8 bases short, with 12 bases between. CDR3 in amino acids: CASSKNTDGYTF. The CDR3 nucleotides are TGTGCCAGCAGTAAAAACACGGACGGCTACACCTTC.

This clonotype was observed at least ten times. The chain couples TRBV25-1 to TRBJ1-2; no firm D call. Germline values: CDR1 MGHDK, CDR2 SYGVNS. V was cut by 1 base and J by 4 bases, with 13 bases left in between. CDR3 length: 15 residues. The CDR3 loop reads CASSEFGGLSYGYTF. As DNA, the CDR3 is TGTGCCAGCAGTGAATTTGGAGGGTTGAGCTATGGCTACACCTTC.

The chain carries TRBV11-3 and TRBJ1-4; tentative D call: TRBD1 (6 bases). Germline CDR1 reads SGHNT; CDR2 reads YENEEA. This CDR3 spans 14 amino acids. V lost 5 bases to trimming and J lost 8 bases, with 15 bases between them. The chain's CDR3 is CASSRPGAEEKLFF. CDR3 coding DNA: TGTGCCAGCAGCCGCCCGGGGGCAGAGGAAAAACTGTTTTTT.

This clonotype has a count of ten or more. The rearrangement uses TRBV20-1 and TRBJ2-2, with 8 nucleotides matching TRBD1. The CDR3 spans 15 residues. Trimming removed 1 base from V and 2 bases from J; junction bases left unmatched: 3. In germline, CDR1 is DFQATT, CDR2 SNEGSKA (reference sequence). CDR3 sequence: CSARAGTGNTGELFF. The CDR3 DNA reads TGCAGTGCTAGAGCCGGGACAGGCAACACCGGGGAGCTGTTTTTT.